The 18 T cell receptor beta chains below all came from one sample that was sequenced in a study of neoadjuvant nivolumab and ipilimumab in lung cancer. The data were produced by immunoSEQ multiplex PCR, yet TCRdb's version contains in-frame clones alone and is incomplete. The sample has 24,000 or so clones, 75% to 90% seen once. The sample was peripheral blood, taken before neoadjuvant nivolumab, alone or with ipilimumab. The receptors were gathered from an adult with non-small cell lung cancer.

CDR3 coding DNA: TGCGCCACCCAAAACGTAGCGGGGGGCACAGATACGCAGTATTTT. Its protein product is CATQNVAGGTDTQYF. This chain joins TRBV5-1 and TRBJ2-3, with TRBD2 identical over 9 bases. V trimming: 9 bases; J trimming: 1 base; junction bases outside the gene matches: 9. Germline values: CDR1 SGHRS, CDR2 YFSETQ. The CDR3 length is 15 residues.

The J gene is TRBJ1-2, the V gene TRBV2; TRBD1 matches at 7 bases. This CDR3 has 11 amino acids. Germline CDR1 is SNHLY and CDR2 is FYNNEI. After removal of 9 bases from V and 9 bases from J, the junction contained 7 bases not matched to a gene. CDR3 bases: TGTGCCAGGCAAACAGGGGCTAGCTACACCTTC. Protein sequence: CARQTGASYTF.

J is TRBJ1-4 and V is TRBV12-5; 8 bases are a match to TRBD1. V lost 4 bases, J lost 3 bases, and 16 bases stayed unmatched. Germline CDR1 reads LGHNT; CDR2 reads FRNRAP. This CDR3 is built from 19 residues. The chain's CDR3 is CASGSPDRVGDWANEKLFF. The DNA for the CDR3 is TGTGCTAGTGGTTCCCCGGACAGGGTGGGGGATTGGGCTAATGAAAAACTGTTTTTT.

The genes are TRBV5-5 and TRBJ1-3; a weak D match, TRBD1 (5 bases). CDR1 is SGHKS and CDR2 is YYEKEE in the germline V gene (reference sequence). The germline V and J ends were trimmed by 4 bases and 4 bases, with 18 bases remaining between them. This CDR3 contains 16 residues. The CDR3 bases are TGTGCCAGCAGCGTCGAGTGGGCAGGGCCAGGAAACACCATATATTTT. Its protein product is CASSVEWAGPGNTIYF.

This clone showed up just a few times. The CDR3 region is CASSQVQGTSTGSPLHF. CDR3 in DNA: TGTGCCAGCAGCCAAGTACAGGGGACCTCAACCGGTTCACCCCTCCACTTT. The chain couples TRBV4-2 to TRBJ1-6, with TRBD1 identical over 7 bases. The CDR3 extends over 17 amino acids. The trim removed 1 base at V and 9 bases at J, leaving 12 bases unmatched. Germline V gives CDR1 LGHNA, CDR2 YNFKEQ.

This chain connects TRBV7-2 to TRBJ1-4; 8 bases line up with TRBD1. Germline V CDR1 and CDR2: SGHTA, FQGNSA. The ends lost 4 bases at V and 5 bases at J; junction bases unmatched: 6. The CDR3 spans 15 residues. Here the CDR3 DNA reads TGTGCCAGCAGCTACGGACAGGGACTAAATGAAAAACTGTTTTTT. Its translation: CASSYGQGLNEKLFF.

The V and J genes are TRBV6-5 and TRBJ2-7, with 7 bases aligning to TRBD1. Germline CDR1 MNHEY, CDR2 SVGAGI. V dropped 6 bases and J dropped 4; count of bases not matched to a gene: 6. The CDR3 totals 13 residues. The CDR3 reads CASRPGTAYEQYF. The CDR3 nucleotides read TGTGCCAGCAGGCCTGGGACAGCGTACGAGCAGTACTTC.

The chain uses TRBV6-1 and TRBJ2-1; D is perhaps TRBD1 or TRBD2 (5 bases each). Trimming cost V 4 bases and J 1 base, with 8 bases left between them. The CDR3 has 14 residues. Germline V gene lookup returns CDR1 MNHNS and CDR2 SASEGT. CDR3 protein: CASSVGDSYNEQFF. CDR3 DNA sequence: TGTGCCAGCAGTGTGGGGGATTCCTACAATGAGCAGTTCTTC.

This chain uses TRBV6-1 with TRBJ2-5; D is ambiguous. The CDR3 length is 13 residues. Germline CDR1 MNHNS, CDR2 SASEGT. V shed 1 base and J shed 4 bases, with 7 bases lying between them. The chain's CDR3 is CASSEVWGETQYF. The CDR3 DNA reads as TGTGCCAGCAGTGAAGTCTGGGGAGAGACCCAGTACTTC.

The J gene is TRBJ2-3, the V gene TRBV10-3, with 9 bases aligning to TRBD2. Germline V gene sequence: CDR1 ENHRY, CDR2 SYGVKD. There are 18 residues in the CDR3. After removal of 6 bases from V and 3 bases from J, the junction contained 16 bases not matched to a gene. CDR3 region: CAIRLPGGGAVGTDTQYF. CDR3 in DNA: TGTGCCATCAGGCTCCCCGGCGGGGGGGCAGTAGGAACAGATACGCAGTATTTT.

The CDR3 DNA follows: TGTGCCAGCAGCCCGGGACAGGGTAGGCCCCAGCATTTT. Its translation is CASSPGQGRPQHF. The V gene is TRBV6-5, the J gene TRBJ1-5; TRBD1 matches at 9 bases. V was clipped by 6 bases and J by 9 bases; unmatched bases: 6. The CDR3 extends over 13 amino acids. The germline CDR1 and CDR2 sequences are MNHEY and SVGAGI.

This clone was recorded only once. J is TRBJ2-7 and V is TRBV28; no clear D. Per the germline V gene, CDR1 is MDHEN and CDR2 is SYDVKM. V lost 5 bases to trimming and J lost 0 bases, with 14 bases between them. The CDR3 totals 15 residues. The CDR3 DNA reads TGTGCCAGCAGTGTGTGGGCATCTTCCTCCTACGAGCAGTACTTC. Translated: CASSVWASSSYEQYF.

The chain recombines TRBV6-5 with TRBJ2-7; the D is unclear. CDR1 and CDR2 from the germline V gene are MNHEY and SVGAGI. The CDR3 sequence is 15 residues long. The germline V and J ends were trimmed by 4 bases and 2 bases, with 15 bases remaining between them. The CDR3 protein is CASSSGVVQTYEQYF. DNA of the CDR3: TGTGCCAGCAGTTCTGGCGTAGTCCAGACCTACGAGCAGTACTTC.

The genes are TRBV18 and TRBJ2-3; a weak D match, TRBD1 (6 bases). Deletions cut 6 bases from V and 1 base from J, with 14 bases between. The CDR3 totals 15 residues. Germline V gene sequence: CDR1 KGHSH, CDR2 LQKENI. As DNA, the CDR3 is TGTGCCAGCTCCGTTGGGGGCAGTCGCACAGATACGCAGTATTTT. As protein: CASSVGGSRTDTQYF.

V gene TRBV25-1 combines with J gene TRBJ1-5; weak D call: TRBD1 (5 bases). This CDR3 comprises 14 residues. Looked up from germline, CDR1 is MGHDK and CDR2 is SYGVNS. The V end was cut by 3 bases, the J end by 1 base, with 7 bases between. CDR3 loop: CASSDRTSNQPQHF. The CDR3 DNA is TGTGCCAGCAGTGACCGGACAAGCAATCAGCCCCAGCATTTT.

The J gene is TRBJ2-3, the V gene TRBV5-4; possible D gene TRBD2, 6 bases. Germline assignment: CDR1 SGHNT and CDR2 YYREEE (reference sequence). The ends were cut back, 5 bases at V and 4 bases at J, with 17 bases in the middle. This CDR3 contains 15 residues. The CDR3 here is CASRSRRGEADTQYF. The CDR3 nucleotides read TGTGCCAGCAGAAGCAGGCGGGGAGAGGCAGATACGCAGTATTTT.

The chain uses TRBV4-1 and TRBJ2-3; 10 nucleotides agree with TRBD2. The CDR3 is 17 amino acids. The V segment lost 3 bases and the J segment 2 bases; nucleotides outside the gene matches: 8. Looked up from germline, CDR1 is MGHRA and CDR2 is YSYEKL. The CDR3 coding sequence is TGCGCCAGCAGCCACAACTTAGCGGGGGGCTACACAGATACGCAGTATTTT. Amino acid sequence: CASSHNLAGGYTDTQYF.

The table lists this clone with a count of one. The chain combines TRBV10-3 with TRBJ1-6, with D unresolved. This CDR3 spans 14 amino acids. Germline assignment: CDR1 ENHRY and CDR2 SYGVKD. The V gene lost 10 bases and the J gene lost 10 bases, with 20 bases spanning the gap. The CDR3 sequence is CATVTGVAGSPLHF. CDR3 DNA sequence: TGTGCCACCGTCACCGGGGTGGCGGGGTCACCCCTCCACTTT.